These 22 T cell receptor beta chains originate from one sample sequenced in a study of vaccination effects on CD4 cells after COVID-19 (dated by TCRdb to 2022 to 2024). These TCRs are of unknown antigen specificity. The library was obtained by the immunoSEQ multiplex PCR assay. TCRdb re-hosts the immuneACCESS table, in-frame sequences only. Its copies lack some clones; in the studies checked, an unresolved V gene accounts for under half of them, and the cause for the rest is not known. Present in this sample are tens of thousands of clones, approximately 70% of which were seen just once. About 16% of the sample lies in the top ten. In the ViraFEST assay, PBMC were stimulated with viral peptide pools, and TCR sequencing was then used to find antigen-specific CD4+ T cell clonotypes based on their expansion. After less than 13 days of culture, CD4+ T cells were isolated with the EasySep CD4+ T cell isolation kit. None of the healthy vaccine recipients had a prior SARS-CoV-2 infection, which was confirmed by nucleocapsid antibody tests that came back negative both before and after vaccination.

Here the sequenced sample was CD4+ T cells from PBMCs cultured with SARS-CoV-2 spike peptides, taken before COVID-19 vaccination. The sample's cell subset or site, from its label and the paper: SARS-CoV-2 spike overlapping peptide pool stimulation. Receptor source: a human donor who received a COVID-19 vaccine.

This chain joins TRBV10-3 and TRBJ2-1; either TRBD1 or TRBD2 may fit D (5 bases each). Germline V lookup: CDR1 ENHRY, CDR2 SYGVKD. Trimming cost V 0 bases and J 4 bases, with 31 bases left between them. The CDR3 covers 22 residues. CDR3 sequence reads: CAISESNRASSQRGKGYNEQFF. DNA of the CDR3: TGTGCCATCAGTGAGTCGAATCGGGCTTCTTCACAGAGGGGAAAGGGTTACAATGAGCAGTTCTTC.

This clone has just a few counts. The V gene is TRBV27, the J gene TRBJ1-5, with D unclear. Germline CDR1 is MNHEY and CDR2 is SMNVEV (reference sequence). The V and J ends lost 5 bases and 0 bases respectively, with 8 bases between them. The CDR3 is made up of 14 amino acids. The CDR3: CASSRGFSNQPQHF. DNA of the CDR3: TGTGCCAGCAGTAGAGGATTTAGCAATCAGCCCCAGCATTTT.

This rearrangement joins TRBV5-6 to TRBJ1-1, with unresolved D. The CDR3 extends over 14 amino acids. Between the trimmed V and J ends, which lost 0 bases and 0 bases, there was a span of 6 bases. The germline gives CDR1 SGHDT, CDR2 YYEEEE. The CDR3, as DNA: TGTGCCAGCAGCTTGGGCAGCTTGAACACTGAAGCTTTCTTT. This codes for CASSLGSLNTEAFF.

The J gene is TRBJ1-3, the V gene TRBV9; D may be TRBD1 (6 bases). The CDR3 runs 16 residues. The germline V gene has CDR1 SGDLS and CDR2 YYNGEE. The V end lost 0 bases, the J end lost 5 bases, and 15 bases lay between the germline ends. As DNA, the CDR3 is TGTGCCAGCAGCGTAGGAGCACAGGGAGGTAGAAACACCATATATTTT. Translating gives CASSVGAQGGRNTIYF.

The chain has TRBV28 and TRBJ2-2, with 7 positions matching TRBD1. V gave up 5 bases and J gave up 6 bases; unmatched junction bases: 9. The CDR3 consists of 15 residues. Germline V gene sequence: CDR1 MDHEN, CDR2 SYDVKM. CDR3 DNA sequence: TGTGCCAGCAGTGTGAATCAGGGGGTCTCCGGGGAGCTGTTTTTT. Translating gives CASSVNQGVSGELFF.

The chain combines TRBV7-2 with TRBJ2-7; TRBD2 is a possible D gene (6 bases). V gave up 2 bases and J gave up 0 bases, with 17 bases separating them. CDR3 length: 17 amino acids. Germline assignment: CDR1 SGHTA and CDR2 FQGNSA. The DNA of the CDR3 is TGTGCCAGCAGCTTAAGGGGAGGAAGGGGCCTCTCCTACGAGCAGTACTTC. As protein: CASSLRGGRGLSYEQYF.

The chain joins TRBV4-1 to TRBJ1-3, with TRBD1 identical over 9 bases. V gave up 3 bases and J gave up 2 bases; unmatched junction bases: 8. Per germline, CDR1 MGHRA and CDR2 YSYEKL. The CDR3 loop spans 17 amino acids. CDR3: CASSHRQGVGTGNTIYF. Written as DNA, the CDR3 is TGCGCCAGCAGCCACCGACAGGGGGTGGGCACTGGAAACACCATATATTTT.

This clone has just a few counts. The chain has TRBV9 and TRBJ2-7; D gene unclear. The length of the CDR3 is 14 residues. V dropped 0 bases and J dropped 0 bases, with 7 bases sitting between them. Germline V lookup: CDR1 SGDLS, CDR2 YYNGEE. The chain's CDR3 is CASSVGQSSYEQYF. The CDR3 region has the DNA TGTGCCAGCAGCGTAGGGCAGTCCTCCTACGAGCAGTACTTC.

V is TRBV5-1 and J is TRBJ1-4; no definite D call. Germline values: CDR1 SGHRS, CDR2 YFSETQ. V gave up 0 bases and J gave up 4 bases, with 13 bases separating them. This CDR3 is 16 amino acids long. This CDR3 is CASSLGRRQLNEKLFF. The DNA of the CDR3 is TGCGCCAGCAGCTTGGGTCGGCGGCAACTTAATGAAAAACTGTTTTTT.

V and J are TRBV19 and TRBJ1-1; 9 bases agree with TRBD1. This CDR3 is 14 amino acids long. Germline V lookup: CDR1 LNHDA, CDR2 SQIVND (reference sequence). V dropped 6 bases and J dropped 1; count of bases not matched to a gene: 3. CDR3 amino acids: CASRTGQGNTEAFF. The CDR3 nucleotides are TGTGCCAGTAGGACGGGACAGGGGAACACTGAAGCTTTCTTT.

This chain links TRBV7-9 with TRBJ1-1, with D possibly being TRBD1 (5 bases). This CDR3 region has 14 residues. Between the trimmed V and J ends, which lost 5 bases and 5 bases, there was a span of 15 bases. Germline CDR1 reads SEHNR; CDR2 reads FQNEAQ (reference sequence). CDR3 loop: CASSRGGGWTEAFF. In DNA form, the CDR3 reads TGTGCCAGCAGCCGGGGGGGAGGTTGGACTGAAGCTTTCTTT.

This rearrangement joins TRBV24-1 to TRBJ1-3, with 9 bases fitting TRBD1. This CDR3 contains 14 residues. J lost 7 bases, V lost 6 bases, and 6 bases had no gene match. Germline-derived CDR1 and CDR2 are KGHDR and SFDVKD. CDR3 nucleotides: TGTGCCACCAGTCCCCGGGACAGGGCCAACACCATATATTTT. Amino acid sequence: CATSPRDRANTIYF.

The rearrangement links TRBV2 to TRBJ1-2, with D perhaps matching TRBD1 (5 bases). V lost 3 bases, J lost 5 bases, and 7 bases lay in between. CDR3 length: 12 amino acids. Germline V gene sequence: CDR1 SNHLY, CDR2 FYNNEI. The CDR3 DNA follows: TGTGCCAGCAGTGAGACAGTTTATGGCTACACCTTC. It codes for CASSETVYGYTF.

The J gene is TRBJ2-3, the V gene TRBV13; D uncertain. The germline V gene encodes CDR1 PRHDT and CDR2 FYEKMQ (reference sequence). The CDR3 is 14 residues long. Trimming cost V 5 bases and J 1 base, with 10 bases left between them. Here the CDR3 DNA reads TGTGCCAGCAGCCCCTTAGTCCGCACAGATACGCAGTATTTT. Its translation: CASSPLVRTDTQYF.

The chain links TRBV11-2 to TRBJ1-3; no clear D. Trimming shortened V by 0 bases and J by 2 bases, and 2 bases separated the two germline ends. Germline V gene sequence: CDR1 SGHAT, CDR2 FQNNGV. CDR3 size: 13 residues. Here the CDR3 reads CASSLEAGNTIYF. CDR3 nucleotide sequence: TGTGCCAGCAGCTTAGAGGCTGGAAACACCATATATTTT.

The chain links TRBV12-3 or TRBV12-4 to TRBJ1-2; D is unclear. This CDR3 spans 11 amino acids. The V end was cut by 6 bases, the J end by 8 bases, with 10 bases between. Here the CDR3 reads CASSPRFGYTF. CDR3 nucleotides: TGTGCCAGCAGCCCTCGATTCGGCTACACCTTC.

The rearrangement uses TRBV3-1 (or the pseudogene TRBV3-2) and TRBJ1-3; no clear D. The CDR3 totals 13 residues. Germline V gene sequence: CDR1 LGHDT, CDR2 YNNKEL (reference sequence). Deletions cut 3 bases from V and 4 bases from J, with 7 bases between. CDR3 nucleotides: TGTGCCAGCAGCCAGAGCACGGGAAACACCATATATTTT. This sequence encodes CASSQSTGNTIYF.

This clone was seen a handful of times. The chain carries TRBV30 and TRBJ1-1; D is undetermined. V was pared by 8 bases and J by 11 bases, with 18 bases between. CDR3 length: 11 residues. CDR1 is GTSNPN, CDR2 SVGIG, per germline (reference sequence). In nucleotides, the CDR3 is TGTGCCGGCCGTTCCATGCGGTGGGCTTTCTTT. It codes for CAGRSMRWAFF.

V and J are TRBV19 and TRBJ1-5, with 10 positions matching TRBD1. Germline V CDR1 and CDR2: LNHDA, SQIVND (reference sequence). The CDR3 is 21 amino acids. J lost 0 bases, V lost 1 base, and 15 bases had no gene match. Written as DNA, the CDR3 is TGTGCCAGTAGTATAGCCCCGACAGGGGGCCACCCCTTTCATAGCAATCAGCCCCAGCATTTT. As protein: CASSIAPTGGHPFHSNQPQHF.

This chain joins TRBV6-6 and TRBJ2-5, with TRBD1 matching over 10 bases. CDR1 and CDR2 from the germline V gene are MNHNY and SVGAGI (reference sequence). The length of the CDR3 is 16 residues. The trim removed 2 bases at V and 2 bases at J, leaving 5 bases unmatched. This CDR3 is CASSYQGQGGQETQYF. Here the CDR3 DNA reads TGTGCCAGCAGTTACCAAGGACAGGGGGGGCAAGAGACCCAGTACTTC.

The chain combines TRBV6-6 with TRBJ1-2, with TRBD1 matching 7 bases. After removal of 2 bases from V and 2 bases from J, the junction contained 8 bases not matched to a gene. Germline CDR1 and CDR2: MNHNY and SVGAGI (reference sequence). The CDR3 covers 16 residues. CDR3 sequence reads: CASSYIGQAYNYGYTF. The CDR3 coding sequence is TGTGCCAGCAGTTACATTGGACAGGCTTACAACTATGGCTACACCTTC.

This chain uses TRBV2 with TRBJ1-5; D is unclear. Trimming pared 8 bases from V and 8 bases from J, leaving 13 bases between. This CDR3 is 12 amino acids long. CDR1 SNHLY and CDR2 FYNNEI come from the germline V gene. In DNA, the CDR3 is TGTGCCAGCCGGCTCCGCGACAAGCCCCAGCATTTT. This encodes CASRLRDKPQHF.